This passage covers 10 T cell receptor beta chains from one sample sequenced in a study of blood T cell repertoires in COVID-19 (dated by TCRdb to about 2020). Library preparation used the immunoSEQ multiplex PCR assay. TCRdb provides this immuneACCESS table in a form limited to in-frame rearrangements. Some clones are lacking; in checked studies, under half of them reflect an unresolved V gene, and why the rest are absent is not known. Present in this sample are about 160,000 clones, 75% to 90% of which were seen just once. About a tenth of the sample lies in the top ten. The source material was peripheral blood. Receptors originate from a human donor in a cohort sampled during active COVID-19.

For the CDR3, the DNA is TGTGCCAGCAGTTTAGGCGGGGGTAACTACAATGAGCAGTTCTTC. Its protein is CASSLGGGNYNEQFF. The chain couples TRBV28 to TRBJ2-1; 7 bases match TRBD2. This CDR3 contains 15 residues. With V trimmed by 2 bases and J by 3 bases, 4 bases remained unmatched. Germline CDR1 is MDHEN and CDR2 is SYDVKM.

CDR3 nucleotide sequence: TGTGCCACCAGCGTCCGTGCAGGGGGCTCTGGAAACACCATATATTTT. Amino acids: CATSVRAGGSGNTIYF. The chain uses TRBV15 and TRBJ1-3, with TRBD1 matching 7 bases. Germline assignment: CDR1 LNHNV and CDR2 YYDKDF (reference sequence). With 5 bases clipped from V and 0 bases from J, the junction kept 7 bases outside the gene matches. The length of the CDR3 is 16 residues.

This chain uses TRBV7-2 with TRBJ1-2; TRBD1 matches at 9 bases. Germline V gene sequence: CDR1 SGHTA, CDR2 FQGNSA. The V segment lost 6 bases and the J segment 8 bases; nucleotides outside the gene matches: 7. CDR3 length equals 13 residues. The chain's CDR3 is CASRLQGAGGYTF. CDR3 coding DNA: TGTGCCAGCAGGCTACAGGGGGCCGGCGGCTACACCTTC.

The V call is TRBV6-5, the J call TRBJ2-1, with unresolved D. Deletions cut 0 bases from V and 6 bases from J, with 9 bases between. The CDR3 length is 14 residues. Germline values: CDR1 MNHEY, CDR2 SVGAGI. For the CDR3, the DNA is TGTGCCAGCAGTTACTCGCCAGGTTTCAATGAGCAGTTCTTC. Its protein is CASSYSPGFNEQFF.

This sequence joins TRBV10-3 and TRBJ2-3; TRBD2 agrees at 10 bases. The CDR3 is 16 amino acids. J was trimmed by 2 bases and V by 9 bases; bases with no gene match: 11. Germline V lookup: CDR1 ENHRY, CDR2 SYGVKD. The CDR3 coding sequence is TGTGCCATACTCGGGGCTAGCGGGGGAAACACAGATACGCAGTATTTT. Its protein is CAILGASGGNTDTQYF.

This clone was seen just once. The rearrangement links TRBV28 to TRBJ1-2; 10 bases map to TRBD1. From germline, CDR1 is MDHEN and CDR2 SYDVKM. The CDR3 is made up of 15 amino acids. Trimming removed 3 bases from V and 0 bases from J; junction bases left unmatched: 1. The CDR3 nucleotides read TGTGCCAGCAGTTTGGGGACAGGGGCTAACTATGGCTACACCTTC. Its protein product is CASSLGTGANYGYTF.

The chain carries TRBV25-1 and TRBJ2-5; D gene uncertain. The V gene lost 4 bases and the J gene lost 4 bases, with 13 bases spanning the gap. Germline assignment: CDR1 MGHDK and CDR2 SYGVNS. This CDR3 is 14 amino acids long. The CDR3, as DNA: TGTGCCAGCAGTGGACTTTCGAACGGAGAGACCCAGTACTTC. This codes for CASSGLSNGETQYF.

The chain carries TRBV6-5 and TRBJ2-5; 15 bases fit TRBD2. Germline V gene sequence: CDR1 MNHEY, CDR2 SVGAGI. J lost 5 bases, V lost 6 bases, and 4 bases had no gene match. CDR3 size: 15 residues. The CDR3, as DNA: TGTGCCAGCAGGGGACTAGCGGGAGGCGGGGAGACCCAGTACTTC. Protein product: CASRGLAGGGETQYF.

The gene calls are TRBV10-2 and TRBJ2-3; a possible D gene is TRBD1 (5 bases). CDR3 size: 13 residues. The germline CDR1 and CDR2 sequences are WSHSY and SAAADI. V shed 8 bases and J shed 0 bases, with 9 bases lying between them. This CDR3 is CASHRLSTDTQYF. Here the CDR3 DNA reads TGCGCCAGCCACAGGCTCAGCACAGATACGCAGTATTTT.

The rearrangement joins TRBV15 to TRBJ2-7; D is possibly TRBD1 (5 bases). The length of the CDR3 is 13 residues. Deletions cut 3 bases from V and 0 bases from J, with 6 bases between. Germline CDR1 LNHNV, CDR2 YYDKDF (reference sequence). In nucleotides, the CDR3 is TGTGCCACCAGCAGGGACACCTCCTACGAGCAGTACTTC. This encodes CATSRDTSYEQYF.